The rows below give T cell receptor beta chains drawn from one sample of a study of cytomegalovirus exposure and HLA in healthy donors. Measured with immunoSEQ multiplex PCR; TCRdb has only the in-frame clones, and not every one. The table lists approximately 140,000 clones, about 76% of them singletons, with roughly 3.6% in the top ten. What was sequenced was PBMCs. Receptors originate from a human donor in good health. CDR3s include the opening cysteine and the closing phenylalanine or tryptophan. Each record gives: V gene, CDR3 protein.

TRBV2	CASSEWGRDRKNIQYF
TRBV30	CAWSQKRDADTQYF
TRBV19	CAIPTGPYNEQFF
TRBV10-1	CASSAYAGTQYEQYF
TRBV7-2	CASSSRGRADTQYF
TRBV10-3	CAIRRTQGDSGNTIYF
TRBV28	CASSSPGGNTIYF
TRBV5-6	CASSLQGSDTQYF
TRBV5-1	CASSPTGTGSNTEAFF
TRBV30	CAWKPGSDTGELFF
TRBV5-4	CASSLAIGDPYGYPF
TRBV19	CASNIQGNSNQPQHF
TRBV7-8	CASSLGQAQYNEQFF
TRBV30	CAWTTGLTFYEQYF
TRBV7-2	CASSLDRQAAGPYEQYF
TRBV5-8	CASSGDRWYEQYF
TRBV4-1	CASSPLGSGSPTDTQYF
TRBV11-2	CASSLAAGGPYNEQFF
TRBV6-5	CASSPRLAGVEQYF
TRBV4-3	CASSPDRGVNEQFF
TRBV5-4	CASSLDRSYEKLFF
TRBV5-4	CASSLNREYGYTF
TRBV9	CASSTSRGAVDTEAFF
TRBV7-9	CASSADRFSYEQYF
TRBV19	CASSPSGGGYEQYF
TRBV28	CASSPESSYNSPLHF
TRBV7-2	CASSLGAASSYEQYF
TRBV7-3	CASSSETGEDYTF
TRBV28	CASRTGGDEQFF